These 20 T cell receptor beta chains originate from one sample sequenced in a study of beta chain features in type 1 diabetes. What these receptors recognize is not known. The isolated RNA, all of it, was reverse transcribed, so expressed TCRB transcripts were what got sequenced. Sequencing was performed with immunoSEQ multiplex PCR; in TCRdb, only in-frame clones are kept and a portion is missing. The sample contains 300,000 to 400,000 clones, over 8.5% of which appear only once. Findings and caveats of the study: Patients with Type 1 diabetes showed moderately but significantly shorter TCRB CDR3s in all four CD4+ subsets.

Sequenced sample: central memory CD4+ T cells from blood. Source of these receptors: a man aged 25 to 40 with type 1 diabetes.

This clone was counted a few times. The chain has TRBV29-1 and TRBJ1-2; TRBD1 matches 9 bases. The V gene end was trimmed by 6 bases and the J gene end by 2 bases; junction bases not matched to a gene: 1. Germline V gene lookup returns CDR1 SQVTM and CDR2 ANQGSEA. The CDR3 is 12 residues long. This CDR3 is CSVGTGNYGYTF. The CDR3 region has the DNA TGCAGCGTGGGGACAGGGAACTATGGCTACACCTTC.

This clone showed up just a few times. The chain employs TRBV6-5 and TRBJ2-7; 10 nucleotides match TRBD2. V was pared by 6 bases and J by 3 bases, with 8 bases of the junction left unmatched. In germline, CDR1 is MNHEY, CDR2 SVGAGI. The CDR3 loop spans 15 amino acids. The CDR3 sequence: CASSPTTSGRYEQYF. For the CDR3, the DNA is TGTGCCAGCAGCCCTACGACTAGCGGGCGCTACGAGCAGTACTTC.

This clone was counted between two and nine times. The gene calls are TRBV7-2 and TRBJ2-3; D is ambiguous. The CDR3 runs 13 residues. Trimming left V 5 bases short and J 7 bases short, with 13 bases between. The germline gives CDR1 SGHTA, CDR2 FQGNSA. Here the CDR3 reads CASSGVGVNTQYF. The CDR3 coding sequence is TGTGCCAGCAGCGGGGTAGGCGTGAATACGCAGTATTTT.

This clone appeared a few times. The chain recombines TRBV30 with TRBJ1-1; D gene ambiguous. This CDR3 spans 13 amino acids. V lost 0 bases to trimming and J lost 0 bases, with 5 bases between them. CDR1 GTSNPN and CDR2 SVGIG come from the germline V gene (reference sequence). The CDR3 region is CAWSVLLNTEAFF. The CDR3 DNA follows: TGTGCCTGGAGTGTACTATTGAACACTGAAGCTTTCTTT.

The chain couples TRBV5-8 to TRBJ2-3, with 10 bases matching TRBD1. The CDR3 spans 16 residues. Germline trimming cut 0 bases from V and 3 bases from J; bases unmatched to any gene: 4. Per the germline V gene, CDR1 is SGHTS and CDR2 is YDEGEE. This CDR3 reads CASSLGTGGITDTQYF. In DNA form, the CDR3 reads TGTGCCAGCAGCTTGGGGACAGGGGGTATTACAGATACGCAGTATTTT.

The V and J genes are TRBV6-6 and TRBJ2-1; 9 nucleotides agree with TRBD1. With V trimmed by 6 bases and J by 6 bases, 9 bases remained unmatched. Looked up from germline, CDR1 is MNHNY and CDR2 is SVGAGI (reference sequence). The CDR3 loop spans 15 amino acids. CDR3: CASRLRGQGLNEQFF. CDR3 DNA: TGTGCCAGCAGGCTTAGGGGACAGGGTCTCAATGAGCAGTTCTTC.

In this sample, this clone turned up a few times. The chain carries TRBV27 and TRBJ2-7; D remains ambiguous. Germline lookup yields CDR1 MNHEY and CDR2 SMNVEV (reference sequence). This CDR3 is built from 15 residues. The V end lost 4 bases, the J end lost 3 bases, and 16 bases lay between the germline ends. CDR3 sequence: CASSWKSAGSYEQYF. The CDR3 DNA reads as TGTGCCAGCAGTTGGAAATCTGCCGGAAGCTACGAGCAGTACTTC.

The chain combines TRBV5-1 with TRBJ2-7, with TRBD2 as a possible D gene (5 bases). The V end was cut by 0 bases, the J end by 4 bases, with 11 bases between. Germline CDR1 and CDR2: SGHRS and YFSETQ. The CDR3 contains 14 residues. The CDR3 bases are TGCGCCAGCAGCTTGGGGTTATCGGGATACGAGCAGTACTTC. This gives the protein CASSLGLSGYEQYF.

This sequence joins TRBV9 and TRBJ2-7; 11 positions match TRBD1. The ends lost 0 bases at V and 7 bases at J; junction bases unmatched: 9. The germline gives CDR1 SGDLS, CDR2 YYNGEE. The CDR3 loop spans 16 amino acids. CDR3 coding DNA: TGTGCCAGCAGCGTAGGACTGGGACAGGGGGGATATGAGCAGTACTTC. This translates into CASSVGLGQGGYEQYF.

This clone was recorded a few times. The chain employs TRBV7-2 and TRBJ2-7, with 9 positions matching TRBD2. The CDR3 sequence is 15 residues long. CDR1 SGHTA and CDR2 FQGNSA come from the germline V gene. Trimming removed 1 base from V and 4 bases from J; junction bases left unmatched: 5. In DNA form, the CDR3 reads TGTGCCAGCAGCTTAGGGGCGGGAGGGCCTTACGAGCAGTACTTC. Its protein is CASSLGAGGPYEQYF. The full variable domain, with the rest looked up from reference TRBV7-2 and TRBJ2-7, is GAGVSQSPSNKVTEKGKDVELRCDPISGHTALYWYRQSLGQGLEFLIYFQGNSAPDKSGLPSDRFSAERTGGSVSTLTIQRTQQEDSAVYLCASSLGAGGPYEQYFGPGTRLTVT.

The table lists this clone with a few counts. The rearrangement joins TRBV19 to TRBJ2-5, with a weak D call TRBD1 (5 bases). Trimming left V 3 bases short and J 4 bases short, with 18 bases between. Germline values: CDR1 LNHDA, CDR2 SQIVND (reference sequence). CDR3 size: 16 residues. The CDR3: CASSIRSTVRPETQYF. The CDR3 nucleotides read TGTGCCAGTAGTATCCGATCGACAGTCCGTCCAGAGACCCAGTACTTC.

The chain employs TRBV6-6 and TRBJ1-2; 9 nucleotides line up with TRBD1. CDR3 length equals 14 residues. From germline, CDR1 is MNHNY and CDR2 SVGAGI (reference sequence). V dropped 5 bases and J dropped 6; count of bases not matched to a gene: 7. This chain's CDR3 is CASSLTGGNNGYTF. CDR3 DNA: TGTGCCAGCAGTCTTACAGGGGGCAATAATGGCTACACCTTC.

The table lists this clone with a few counts. CDR3 loop: CASTRSSGANVLTF. The DNA of the CDR3 is TGTGCCAGCACCAGAAGCTCTGGGGCCAACGTCCTGACTTTC. The V call is TRBV9, the J call TRBJ2-6, with D unresolved. Trimming took off 6 bases at V and 0 bases at J, with 7 bases between the two ends. From germline, CDR1 is SGDLS and CDR2 YYNGEE. The CDR3 consists of 14 residues.

This clone was counted many times. This rearrangement joins TRBV29-1 to TRBJ2-7, with D maybe TRBD1 (5 bases). Per the germline V gene, CDR1 is SQVTM and CDR2 is ANQGSEA. CDR3 length equals 13 residues. Deletions cut 7 bases from V and 3 bases from J, with 16 bases between. The CDR3 DNA reads TGCAGCGCAGGGTCCGCCACGGGCTACGAGCAGTACTTC. Translation: CSAGSATGYEQYF.

J is TRBJ2-2 and V is TRBV25-1; 9 nucleotides line up with TRBD2. Germline loops: CDR1 MGHDK, CDR2 SYGVNS. The CDR3 contains 17 residues. The V gene end was trimmed by 6 bases and the J gene end by 3 bases; junction bases not matched to a gene: 11. CDR3 nucleotides: TGTGCCAGCAGCCGAAGTGGGCTAGCGGGGCACACCGGGGAGCTGTTTTTT. Amino acids: CASSRSGLAGHTGELFF.

This clone came up a few times. The V gene is TRBV23-1, the J gene TRBJ2-7; 8 nucleotides align to TRBD1. TRBV23-1 is noted as an ORF with a role that remains uncertain. The CDR3 has 15 amino acids. V lost 6 bases and J lost 4; bases outside the gene matches: 11. CDR3 residues: CASRTGTGTFYEQYF. CDR3 sequence (DNA): TGCGCCAGCAGAACCGGGACAGGTACTTTTTACGAGCAGTACTTC.

The chain has TRBV27 and TRBJ2-7; TRBD1 aligns across 9 bases. Germline V lookup: CDR1 MNHEY, CDR2 SMNVEV (reference sequence). The CDR3 is made up of 16 amino acids. J was trimmed by 1 base and V by 6 bases; bases with no gene match: 10. The CDR3 region has the DNA TGTGCCAGCAGGCAATCACCGACAGGGGGGTCCTACGAGCAGTACTTC. It encodes CASRQSPTGGSYEQYF.

This clone has only a few counts. The chain carries TRBV5-1 and TRBJ1-1; D remains unclear. The CDR3 totals 13 residues. In germline, CDR1 is SGHRS, CDR2 YFSETQ. The germline V and J ends were trimmed by 2 bases and 8 bases, with 13 bases remaining between them. The CDR3, as DNA: TGCGCCAGCAGCTTTGTTGGAGCGTCGGAAGCTTTCTTT. Amino acids: CASSFVGASEAFF.

This clone was detected a few times. J is TRBJ2-1 and V is TRBV15; D remains unclear. The germline V gene has CDR1 LNHNV and CDR2 YYDKDF (reference sequence). The CDR3 has 15 amino acids. V lost 0 bases and J 4 bases, leaving 10 bases between the germline ends. The CDR3 region has the DNA TGTGCCACCAGCAGAGATATCTCTGGGTACAATGAGCAGTTCTTC. It is translated as CATSRDISGYNEQFF.

This rearrangement joins TRBV5-1 to TRBJ2-1, with D perhaps given as TRBD1 or TRBD2 (5 bases each). The CDR3 extends over 14 amino acids. V dropped 5 bases and J dropped 9 bases, with 18 bases sitting between them. The germline V gene has CDR1 SGHRS and CDR2 YFSETQ. The CDR3 region is CASRPMGREGEQFF. DNA for the CDR3: TGCGCCAGCAGGCCAATGGGACGGGAAGGTGAGCAGTTCTTC.